The 11 T cell receptor beta chains reported below all come from one sample, sequenced in a study of blood T cell repertoires in COVID-19. Produced via immunoSEQ multiplex PCR; TCRdb's table is partial and in-frame only. Counted here are 150,000 to 200,000 clones, 85% to 90% occurring once; the ten biggest clones make up approximately 7%. Sequenced: peripheral blood. These receptors were obtained from a man in his fifties or sixties with active or convalescent COVID-19.

V gene TRBV19 combines with J gene TRBJ1-6; 8 nucleotides align to TRBD1. The CDR3 contains 16 residues. V shed 7 bases, J shed 11 bases, and the junction held 16 bases outside the gene matches. Germline CDR1 LNHDA, CDR2 SQIVND (reference sequence). CDR3 residues: CASTPSGAGGFTPLHF. CDR3 nucleotides: TGTGCCAGTACCCCTAGCGGGGCAGGGGGCTTTACACCCCTCCACTTT.

The chain has TRBV18 and TRBJ1-1; TRBD1 agrees at 7 bases. There are 14 residues in the CDR3. Germline CDR1 KGHSH, CDR2 LQKENI. Losses at the gene ends were 4 bases for V and 1 base for J; bases not matched to a gene: 3. CDR3 coding DNA: TGTGCCAGCTCACTCCGACAGGGGAACACTGAAGCTTTCTTT. Its translation: CASSLRQGNTEAFF.

The chain recombines TRBV7-2 with TRBJ2-4; 12 bases match TRBD1. Per germline, CDR1 SGHTA and CDR2 FQGNSA. The ends lost 3 bases at V and 5 bases at J; junction bases unmatched: 2. This CDR3 region has 15 residues. Written as DNA, the CDR3 is TGTGCCAGCAGCTTCCGGGACAGGGGGCAAAACATTCAGTACTTC. Encoded protein: CASSFRDRGQNIQYF.

The V and J genes are TRBV6-1 and TRBJ1-2; 7 bases line up with TRBD1. Per germline, CDR1 MNHNS and CDR2 SASEGT. The CDR3 is made up of 13 amino acids. V lost 0 bases, J lost 8 bases, and 3 bases stayed unmatched. The CDR3 region has the DNA TGTGCCAGCAGTGAAGCGGGGACAGCCGGCTACACCTTC. Its translation is CASSEAGTAGYTF.

The count of this clone is one. The rearrangement links TRBV24-1 to TRBJ2-2; TRBD2 is a possible D gene (6 bases). The CDR3 loop spans 18 amino acids. V gave up 2 bases and J gave up 6 bases, with 21 bases separating them. Germline V lookup: CDR1 KGHDR, CDR2 SFDVKD. CDR3 loop: CATSDSPDGGYVAGELFF. The CDR3 DNA follows: TGTGCCACCAGTGATTCCCCGGATGGGGGGTACGTGGCCGGGGAGCTGTTTTTT.

J is TRBJ2-3 and V is TRBV11-2; 7 positions agree with TRBD2. The J segment lost 4 bases and the V segment lost 5 bases, leaving 6 bases of the junction unmatched. This CDR3 region has 14 residues. Germline V CDR1 and CDR2: SGHAT, FQNNGV. CDR3 bases: TGTGCCAGCAGCGCCTCTAGCGGTCCAGATACGCAGTATTTT. It translates to CASSASSGPDTQYF.

This chain connects TRBV6-1 to TRBJ1-2; 7 nucleotides agree with TRBD1. The CDR3 covers 15 residues. Germline lookup yields CDR1 MNHNS and CDR2 SASEGT. V lost 5 bases, J lost 9 bases, and 15 bases stayed unmatched. The chain's CDR3 is CASSKDRDSLGSYTF. CDR3 sequence (DNA): TGTGCCAGCAGTAAAGACAGGGACAGCCTGGGAAGCTACACCTTC.

The genes are TRBV6-2 or TRBV6-3 and TRBJ2-7; 10 nucleotides line up with TRBD2. Unmatched junction bases numbered 2, after V lost 4 bases and J lost 2 bases. The germline V gene encodes CDR1 MNHEY and CDR2 SVGEGT. The CDR3 is made up of 14 amino acids. The CDR3 sequence is CASSSTSGTYEQYF. CDR3 nucleotide sequence: TGTGCCAGCAGTTCAACTAGCGGGACCTACGAGCAGTACTTC.

The chain couples TRBV2 to TRBJ2-3; 7 bases map to TRBD2. Germline V gives CDR1 SNHLY, CDR2 FYNNEI. The V and J ends lost 1 base and 4 bases, in that order; junction bases with no gene match: 2. This CDR3 comprises 14 residues. The DNA for the CDR3 is TGTGCCAGCAGTGAAGGGACTAGTGCAGATACGCAGTATTTT. Amino acids: CASSEGTSADTQYF.

The chain employs TRBV7-9 and TRBJ2-3, with TRBD1 matching 10 bases. The ends lost 4 bases at V and 14 bases at J; junction bases unmatched: 6. The germline V gene has CDR1 SEHNR and CDR2 FQNEAQ (reference sequence). The CDR3 has 12 residues. CDR3 coding DNA: TGTGCCAGCAGCTCGCGGACAGGGGGAGGGTATTTT. Amino acid sequence: CASSSRTGGGYF.

V is TRBV21-1 and J is TRBJ2-7; no check of the table's D call, TRBD2, against the DNA was made. TRBV21-1 is labeled a pseudogene. The CDR3 loop spans 15 amino acids. CDR3 residues: CASSSRGREAYEQYF. CDR3 bases: TGTGCCAGCAGCAGCCGCGGGCGGGAGGCCTACGAGCAGTACTTC.